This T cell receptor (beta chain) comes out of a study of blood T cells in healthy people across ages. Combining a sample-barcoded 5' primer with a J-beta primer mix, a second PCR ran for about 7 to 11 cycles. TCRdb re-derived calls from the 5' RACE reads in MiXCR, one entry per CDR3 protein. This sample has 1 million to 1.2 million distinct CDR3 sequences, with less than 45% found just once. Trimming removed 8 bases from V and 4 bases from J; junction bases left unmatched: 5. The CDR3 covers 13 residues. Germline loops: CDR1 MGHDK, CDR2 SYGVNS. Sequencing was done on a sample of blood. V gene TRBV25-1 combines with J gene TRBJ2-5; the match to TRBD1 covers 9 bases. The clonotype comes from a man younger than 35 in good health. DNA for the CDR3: TGTGCCAGCCGAGACAGGGGGACAGAGACCCAGTACTTC. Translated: CASRDRGTETQYF. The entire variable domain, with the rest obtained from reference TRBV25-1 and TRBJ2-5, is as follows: EADIYQTPRYLVIGTGKKITLECSQTMGHDKMYWYQQDPGMELHLIHYSYGVNSTEKGDLSSESTVSRIRTEHFPLTLESARPSHTSQYLCASRDRGTETQYFGPGTRLLVL.